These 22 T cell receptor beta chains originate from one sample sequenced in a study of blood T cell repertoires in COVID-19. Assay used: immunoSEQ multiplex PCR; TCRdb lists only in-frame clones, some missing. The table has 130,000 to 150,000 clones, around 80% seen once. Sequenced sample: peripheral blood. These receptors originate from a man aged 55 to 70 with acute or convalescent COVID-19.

CDR3 protein: CASSPSSFGANYGYTF. CDR3 DNA: TGTGCCAGTAGTCCCAGCTCGTTCGGAGCTAACTATGGCTACACCTTC. The genes are TRBV19 and TRBJ1-2, with unresolved D. Germline V gene data show CDR1 as LNHDA and CDR2 as SQIVND (reference sequence). This CDR3 comprises 16 residues. V was shortened by 5 bases and J by 0 bases, with 16 bases between the two germline ends.

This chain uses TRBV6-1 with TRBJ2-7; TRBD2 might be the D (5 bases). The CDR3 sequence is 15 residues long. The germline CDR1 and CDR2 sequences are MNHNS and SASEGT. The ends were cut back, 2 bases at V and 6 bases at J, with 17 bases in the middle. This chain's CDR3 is CASSESPGSASEQYF. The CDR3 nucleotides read TGTGCCAGCAGTGAAAGCCCGGGATCAGCGTCCGAGCAGTACTTC.

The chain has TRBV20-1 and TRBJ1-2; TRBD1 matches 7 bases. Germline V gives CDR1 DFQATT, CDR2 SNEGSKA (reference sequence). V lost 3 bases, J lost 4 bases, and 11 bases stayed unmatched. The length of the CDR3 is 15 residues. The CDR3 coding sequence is TGCAGTGCTAGTGAGCAAACAGGGGATTCCTATGGCTACACCTTC. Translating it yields CSASEQTGDSYGYTF.

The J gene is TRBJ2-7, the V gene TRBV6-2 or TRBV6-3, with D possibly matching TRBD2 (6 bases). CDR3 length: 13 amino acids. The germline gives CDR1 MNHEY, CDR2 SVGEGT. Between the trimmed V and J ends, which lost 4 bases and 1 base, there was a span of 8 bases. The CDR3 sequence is CASSWAGSYEQYF. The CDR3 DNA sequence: TGTGCCAGCAGTTGGGCGGGGTCCTACGAGCAGTACTTC.

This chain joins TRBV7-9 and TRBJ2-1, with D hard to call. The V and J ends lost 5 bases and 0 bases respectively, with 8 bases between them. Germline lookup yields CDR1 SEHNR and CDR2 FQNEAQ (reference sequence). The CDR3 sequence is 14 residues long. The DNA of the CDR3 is TGTGCCAGCAGCCCCGACTCCTCCTACAATGAGCAGTTCTTC. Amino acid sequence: CASSPDSSYNEQFF.

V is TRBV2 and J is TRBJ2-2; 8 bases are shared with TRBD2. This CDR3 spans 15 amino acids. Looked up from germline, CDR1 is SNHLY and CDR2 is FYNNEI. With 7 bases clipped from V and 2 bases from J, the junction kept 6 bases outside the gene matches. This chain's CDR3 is CASTNSGANTGELFF. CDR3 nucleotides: TGTGCCAGCACCAATAGCGGGGCCAACACCGGGGAGCTGTTTTTT. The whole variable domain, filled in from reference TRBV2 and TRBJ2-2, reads EPEVTQTPSHQVTQMGQEVILRCVPISNHLYFYWYRQILGQKVEFLVSFYNNEISEKSEIFDDQFSVERPDGSNFTLKIRSTKLEDSAMYFCASTNSGANTGELFFGEGSRLTVL.

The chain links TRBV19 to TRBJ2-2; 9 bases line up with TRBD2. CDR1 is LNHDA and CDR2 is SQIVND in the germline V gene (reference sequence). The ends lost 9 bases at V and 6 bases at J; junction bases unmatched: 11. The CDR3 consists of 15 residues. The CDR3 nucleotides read TGTGCCAGCTCCACCCATAGCGGGAGATCCGGGGAGCTGTTTTTT. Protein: CASSTHSGRSGELFF.

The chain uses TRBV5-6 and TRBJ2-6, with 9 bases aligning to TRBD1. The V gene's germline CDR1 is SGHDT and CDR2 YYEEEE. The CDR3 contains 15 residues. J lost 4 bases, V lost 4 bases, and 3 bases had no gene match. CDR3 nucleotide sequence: TGTGCCAGCAGCAGGACAGGGGCCGGGGCCAACGTCCTGACTTTC. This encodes CASSRTGAGANVLTF. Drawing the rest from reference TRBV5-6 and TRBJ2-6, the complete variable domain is DAGVTQSPTHLIKTRGQQVTLRCSPKSGHDTVSWYQQALGQGPQFIFQYYEEEERQRGNFPDRFSGHQFPNYSSELNVNALLLGDSALYLCASSRTGAGANVLTFGAGSRLTVL.

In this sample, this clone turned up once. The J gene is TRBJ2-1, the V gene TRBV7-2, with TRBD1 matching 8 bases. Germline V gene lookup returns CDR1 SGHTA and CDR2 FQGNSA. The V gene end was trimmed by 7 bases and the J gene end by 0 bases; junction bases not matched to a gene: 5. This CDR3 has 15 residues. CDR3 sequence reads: CASKRTGSSYNEQFF. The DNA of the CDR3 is TGTGCCAGCAAGAGGACAGGGAGCTCCTACAATGAGCAGTTCTTC.

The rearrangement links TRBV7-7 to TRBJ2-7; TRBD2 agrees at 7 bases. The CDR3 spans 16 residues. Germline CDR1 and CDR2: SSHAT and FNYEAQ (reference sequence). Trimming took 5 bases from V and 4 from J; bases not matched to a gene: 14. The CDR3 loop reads CASSRGVGAGQYEQYF. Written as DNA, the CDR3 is TGTGCCAGCAGCCGGGGGGTGGGAGCGGGCCAATACGAGCAGTACTTC.

CDR3 DNA: TGTGCCAGCAGCGCCGCGGGCAGCCGCTCTGGGGCCAACGTCCTGACTTTC. Residues: CASSAAGSRSGANVLTF. The chain recombines TRBV2 with TRBJ2-6, with a tentative D call TRBD2 (5 bases). Trimming removed 6 bases from V and 0 bases from J, with 15 bases in between. CDR1 and CDR2 (germline): SNHLY, FYNNEI. The CDR3 is 17 amino acids.

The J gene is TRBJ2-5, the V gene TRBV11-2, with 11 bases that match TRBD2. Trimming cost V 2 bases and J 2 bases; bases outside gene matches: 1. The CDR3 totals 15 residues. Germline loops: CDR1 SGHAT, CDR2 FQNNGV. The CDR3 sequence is CASSLLAGGQETQYF. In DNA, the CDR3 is TGTGCCAGCAGCTTACTAGCGGGAGGTCAAGAGACCCAGTACTTC.

The CDR3 DNA reads TGTGCCAGCAGCCCCCAGGGGGGAGGAGAGACCCAGTACTTC. Translation: CASSPQGGGETQYF. The chain links TRBV11-2 to TRBJ2-5; D possibly corresponds to TRBD1 (7 bases). Between the trimmed V and J ends, which lost 5 bases and 4 bases, there was a span of 14 bases. The CDR3 consists of 14 residues. The germline gives CDR1 SGHAT, CDR2 FQNNGV.

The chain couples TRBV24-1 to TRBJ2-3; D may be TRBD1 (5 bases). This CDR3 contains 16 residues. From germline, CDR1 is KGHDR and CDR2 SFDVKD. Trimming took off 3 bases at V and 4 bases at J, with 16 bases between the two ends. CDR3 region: CATSDEVRKGSDTQYF. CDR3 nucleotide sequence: TGTGCCACCAGTGATGAGGTGAGGAAGGGGTCAGATACGCAGTATTTT.

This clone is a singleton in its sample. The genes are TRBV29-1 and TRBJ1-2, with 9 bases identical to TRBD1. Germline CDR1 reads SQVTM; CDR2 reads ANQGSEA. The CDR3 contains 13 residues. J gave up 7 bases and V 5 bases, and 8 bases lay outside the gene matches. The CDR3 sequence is CSVNGDREGGYTF. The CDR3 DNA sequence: TGCAGCGTTAACGGGGACAGGGAGGGTGGCTACACCTTC.

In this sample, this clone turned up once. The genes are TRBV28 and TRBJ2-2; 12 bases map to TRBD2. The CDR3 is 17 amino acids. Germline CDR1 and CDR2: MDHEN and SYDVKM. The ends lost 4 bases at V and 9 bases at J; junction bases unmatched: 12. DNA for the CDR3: TGTGCCAGCAGTTCCATGGGACTAGCGGGCCTACACCGGGAGCTGTTTTTT. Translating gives CASSSMGLAGLHRELFF.

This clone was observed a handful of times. Here the CDR3 reads CAIRGLARNTGELFF. The CDR3 coding sequence is TGTGCCATCAGGGGACTAGCGCGAAACACCGGGGAGCTGTTTTTT. V and J are TRBV10-3 and TRBJ2-2, with 10 bases that match TRBD2. The V gene end was trimmed by 6 bases and the J gene end by 2 bases; junction bases not matched to a gene: 3. CDR1 and CDR2 (germline): ENHRY, SYGVKD. There are 15 residues in the CDR3.

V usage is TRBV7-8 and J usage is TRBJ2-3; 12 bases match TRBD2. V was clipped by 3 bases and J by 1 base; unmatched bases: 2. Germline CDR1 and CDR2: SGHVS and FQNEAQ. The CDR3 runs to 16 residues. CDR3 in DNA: TGTGCCAGCAGCTTGACTAGCGGGAGCCGCACAGATACGCAGTATTTT. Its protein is CASSLTSGSRTDTQYF.

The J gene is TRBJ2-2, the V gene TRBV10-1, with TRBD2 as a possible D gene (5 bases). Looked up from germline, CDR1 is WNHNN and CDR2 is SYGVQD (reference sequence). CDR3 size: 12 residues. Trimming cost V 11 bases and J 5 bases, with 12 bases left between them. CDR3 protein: CASGRQTGELFF. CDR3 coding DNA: TGCGCCTCTGGGAGACAAACCGGGGAGCTGTTTTTT.

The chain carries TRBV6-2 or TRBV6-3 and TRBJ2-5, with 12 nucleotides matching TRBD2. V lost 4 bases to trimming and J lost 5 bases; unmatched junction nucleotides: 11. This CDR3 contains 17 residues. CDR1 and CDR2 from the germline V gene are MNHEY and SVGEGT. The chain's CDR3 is CASSFPRLAGAPETQYF. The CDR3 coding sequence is TGTGCCAGCAGTTTCCCAAGACTAGCGGGAGCCCCGGAGACCCAGTACTTC.

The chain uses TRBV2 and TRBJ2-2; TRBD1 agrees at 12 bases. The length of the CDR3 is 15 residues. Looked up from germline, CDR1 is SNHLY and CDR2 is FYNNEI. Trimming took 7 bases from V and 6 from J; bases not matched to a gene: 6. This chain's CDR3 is CASTRDRGLPGELFF. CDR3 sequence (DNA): TGTGCCAGCACCCGGGACAGGGGGCTTCCCGGGGAGCTGTTTTTT.

The CDR3 DNA is TGTGCCAGCAGTGGGGCGAGACCCTACGAGCAGTACTTC. This codes for CASSGARPYEQYF. The chain links TRBV28 to TRBJ2-7, with a tentative D call TRBD1 (5 bases). The germline V and J ends were trimmed by 5 bases and 2 bases, with 10 bases remaining between them. The CDR3 extends over 13 amino acids. CDR1 and CDR2 from the germline V gene are MDHEN and SYDVKM.